This entry concerns a single TCR beta chain. This clone has more than one count but fewer than ten. Its binding antigen is unknown. Per-nucleotide qualities are absent, and no much larger clonotype sits a single base away. This entry belongs to a study of beta chain features in type 1 diabetes (dated 2018 in TCRdb). For the study in its entirety: Mean age, gender distribution, total cell number and subset yield did not differ between patients and healthy donors. Whereas all 30 or so donors provided naive and central memory subsets, regulatory and stem cell-like memory subsets were isolated from just 8 patients and roughly 8 healthy donors. A total of 107,917,701 sorted cells were examined across all samples, and RNA yield correlated strongly with the number of cells per subset. The study compared the TCRB repertoires of sorted circulating CD4+ T cell subsets in recently diagnosed type 1 diabetes patients with those in matched healthy donors. Overall study outcomes, separate from this receptor: At VDJ recombination sites, type 1 diabetes patients had fewer insertions and more deleted nucleotides, which implies abnormalities in thymic rearrangement. Naive, central memory and regulatory TCRB repertoires appeared more similar among patients than among healthy donors. Type 1 diabetes patients showed a moderate but significant shortening of TCRB CDR3 length in all four CD4+ subsets. Shorter templates might have been favored by PCR, but patient and control samples were amplified and corrected together, so both groups would have been affected equally by any skew. Because cDNA was sequenced instead of genomic DNA, activated cells with high expression could be over-represented, although the groups did not differ in activation or CD3 levels. Because small numbers of individuals were included in the HLA sub-analyses, any influence of HLA type on TCRB rearrangement was left unresolved.

For CDR1 and CDR2, the germline V gene lists SGHRS and YFSETQ. The CDR3, cysteine through phenylalanine, is 18 amino acids long. The CDR3 DNA has 54 bases and is translated from base 1. V was cut back by 6 bases and J by 3 bases, leaving a gap of 25 bases between them. The entire isolated RNA was reverse transcribed using the High Capacity cDNA Reverse Transcription Kit, and thus expressed TCRB transcripts were sequenced. Deep immunoSEQ sequencing was applied to naive, central memory and regulatory T cell samples, giving an average of about 3.8 million total reads per sample. After sorted cells were lysed in RLT buffer, RNA was extracted with DNase-treated RNeasy Micro or Mini kits, with the choice depending on cell number. To prevent cross-contamination, every cell subset was processed on its own, while patient and healthy donor samples were processed together. The immunoSEQ multiplex PCR was used to amplify TCRB sequences from cDNA, yielding 87-bp fragments that span the CDR3 region. Amplicons were sequenced on the Illumina HiSeq platform. The published analysis was carried out like this. Synthetic template baselines were used to correct PCR bias computationally, reads within Hamming distance 2 were collapsed, and singletons that could not be merged were discarded. Reads were aligned against IMGT so that V, D and J genes, CDR3 length and insertions or deletions at six rearrangement sites could be assigned. Within each subset, clonotype counts were normalized to sorted cell number, and only after that were true diversity and Gini coefficients computed with the tcR R package. The overlap coefficient, calculated on TCRB nucleotide sequences, was used to quantify repertoire sharing. Not all clones reach the TCRdb copy of this immuneACCESS table, which keeps in-frame sequences only. Checked studies attribute under half of the gap to unresolved V genes and leave the rest unexplained. V and J calls and clone size come straight from that table; D and trimming were deduced from the DNA. The table for this sample lists roughly 350,000 clones; around a tenth of them were counted only once. The ten largest clones capture about 0.63% of the sample.

Each donor gave one peripheral blood draw, approximately 100 mL on average, collected into heparinised tubes. Using a panel that included CD45RO, CCR7, CD25, CD127, CD95 and CD27, naive, central memory, regulatory and stem cell-like memory CD4+ T cells were sorted on a BD FACSAria II. A purity above 95% was achieved for all sorted populations. PBMCs were isolated right away by Lymphoprep density gradient centrifugation and were stained directly, without culture. To minimize batch effects, samples were stained and sorted in pairs, one healthy donor with one patient per experiment. This TCR derives from a man aged 25-45 years with type 1 diabetes. Sequences were obtained from central memory CD4+ T cells from blood. The chain is assembled from TRBV5-1 and TRBJ1-5, with the D gene too uncertain to name. The CDR3 amino acid sequence is: CASTYRYGTRGVNQPQHF. The base sequence is TGCGCCAGCACCTATCGATACGGAACCCGCGGGGTCAATCAGCCCCAGCATTTT.